This T cell receptor beta chain appears in the sequencing data of a study of OX40 agonist ivuxolimab in advanced cancers. Overall study: Partial responses were recorded for three patients, including one with hepatocellular carcinoma and two with cutaneous melanoma.

V was clipped by 1 base and J by 3 bases; unmatched bases: 7. This CDR3 contains 17 residues. Per the germline V gene, CDR1 is SEHNR and CDR2 is FQNEAQ (reference sequence). The data were produced by immunoSEQ multiplex PCR, yet TCRdb's version contains in-frame clones alone and is incomplete. The sample has some 22,000 clones; approximately 70% are singletons. The source material was CD4+ or CD8+ T cells sorted from blood, sampled in a trial of the OX40 agonist ivuxolimab. This sequence joins TRBV7-9 and TRBJ2-7; 12 positions agree with TRBD2. The receptor was isolated from an adult with an advanced solid tumor such as melanoma, head and neck, liver or kidney cancer. CDR3 sequence reads: CASSLGPGLAGHYEQYF. The CDR3 nucleotides read TGTGCCAGCAGCTTAGGTCCCGGACTAGCGGGACACTACGAGCAGTACTTC.